The T cell receptor beta chain under discussion was sequenced for a study of cytomegalovirus exposure and HLA in healthy donors (dated by TCRdb to 2017 to 2019). Context from the whole study: In an earlier analysis of several hundred of the donors, 276 Gb of sequence data and 100 million or so unique TCR beta sequences from about 190 million T cells were reported. An early release covering 550 to 700 HLA-typed donors comprised around 300 gigabases of sequencing data and 85 million to 100 million unique TCR sequences. The genetic ancestry cluster associated with self-reported Caucasian donors included over 65% of the 398 genotyped donors. The aim of the study was to test whether cataloging public T cell receptors could identify signatures of past pathogen exposure. The study used immunosequencing to profile the T cell repertoires of approximately 650 subjects and linked those repertoires to cytomegalovirus serostatus. Besides the first cohort of more than 650 subjects, a separate validation cohort made up of over a hundred different subjects was used. High-throughput TCR immunosequencing, statistical association of individual TCRs with disease status, and machine learning were combined to predict cytomegalovirus infection status. To study patterns of TCR occurrence, a later analysis re-analyzed previously published TCR beta repertoires from 666 donors and added high-resolution HLA genotyping. The later analysis used no new phenotypic data to find candidate immune exposures, relying instead on TCR beta sequences and their occurrence across donors. To decide whether each TCR beta V gene segment behaved as functional or pseudogenic, an earlier analysis of 587 of the donors relied on high-throughput TCR beta sequencing. Donor age, sex, ethnicity and CMV serostatus were compiled together with the repertoire data. A later genetic analysis used genome-wide SNP genotypes for about 65% of the 666 donors, treating that subset as a discovery cohort. All discovery cohort repertoires had been generated on a single sequencing platform. HLA typing included class I and class II loci at four-digit resolution. The number of typed donors differed by locus: roughly 629-630 for A, B, C, DRB1 and DQB1; 500 to 550 for DQA1; 600 to 610 for DPA1; and about 470 for DPB1. Four or five DR-DQ haplotypes were treated as single units for association and clustering because of strong linkage in the cohort. Among roughly 400 genotyped donors of the cohort, an average of roughly 230,000 unique TCR beta nucleotide sequences was sequenced per donor, of which approximately 18% were non-productive.

Its CDR3 holds 14 amino acids, cysteine through phenylalanine. CDR3 DNA is the only sequence kept; it has 42 bases, read in frame from the first base. CDR1 and CDR2, per the germline V gene, are ENHRY and SYGVKD. V and J are truncated by 0 bases and 6 bases respectively, leaving an intervening sequence of 9 bases. What the research found in general, with its limitations: Most TCR sequences were observed very rarely across donors, whereas some public TCRs were present in many individuals. A further reported finding was that TCR beta sequences accurately predicted the HLA-A and HLA-B alleles for most subjects in the first cohort. In a later analysis, several top co-occurrence clusters were reported to appear linked to parvovirus B19, influenza, CMV and Epstein-Barr virus. In an earlier analysis of a few hundred of the donors, most TCR beta V segments were observed in productive rearrangements about 90% or about 30% of the time, broadly matching IMGT annotations. A later genetic analysis reported fewer N-insertions in productive TCRs among donors in an Asian-associated ancestry cluster than the roughly 620-donor mean. A total of roughly 160 TCR beta chains were listed by the study as associated with cytomegalovirus. According to a later analysis, TCR association rates differed among HLA loci, with DRB1 alleles showing the most associated TCRs and HLA-C alleles showing the fewest. This cohort had only TCR beta chains sequenced, and the lack of alpha or paired-chain data limited which features could be detected. In a later analysis, HLA-associated TCR beta chains were found to be more clonally expanded and to have lower generation probabilities than equally common non-associated chains. About 17 rarely observed V segments, including chromosome 9 orphons, were excluded from the earlier analysis of 550 to 700 of the donors because counts were too low. Immune exposure information for the cohort was limited to CMV serostatus. It was suggested by the authors that the approach could potentially be generalized to other disease states and immunological phenotypes. When HLA alleles, especially DR and DQ, strongly co-occurred, TCR associations were difficult to assign to individual alleles. Specific HLA alleles were associated with more than 15,000 TCR beta sequences at a false discovery rate of 0.05 in a later analysis. Linkage disequilibrium might explain the correlated functional status among segregating V segments, but an unknown experimental factor could not be ruled out. The 87-base-pair reads could not distinguish some IMGT-functional V segments, including TRBV6-2 and TRBV6-3, so those segments were excluded. The classifier was reported to diagnose cytomegalovirus status with high specificity and sensitivity in both the original and validation cohorts. HLA typing was unavailable for some donors at each locus, so association tests used only the typed subset. A cluster of highly shared sequence variants was judged likely to be a technical artifact of the sequencing pipeline. In vitro tests confirmed that a few of the cytomegalovirus-associated TCR beta chains recognize cytomegalovirus antigens. According to a later analysis, most CMV-associated TCR beta chains appeared to be HLA-restricted, and the HLA associations seemed to be driven largely by CMV exposure. An association between a missense DCLRE1C variant and V-gene and J-gene trimming of TCR beta chains was found in a later genetic analysis and replicated in an independent cohort. Sequencing depth was assumed to be roughly uniform across donors in the presence/absence analyses, though that assumption may not hold.

The cohort comprised 710 or so healthy bone marrow donors. At the time of sampling, all cohort members were nominally healthy, though unrecorded immune exposures were likely present. The donor tested CMV seronegative and was one of the 352 seronegative cohort members. Each donor provided a peripheral blood sample, and peripheral blood mononuclear cells were used for TCR beta sequencing. Genomic DNA was extracted from the blood cell samples with the Qiagen DNeasy Blood Extraction Kit. In regard to this clone: Its antigen remains unidentified. No quality values exist for individual bases; no much larger clone is one base distant.

Library prep was done by the immunoSEQ multiplex PCR assay. A mixture of 60 forward primers for TCR Vbeta segments and 13 reverse primers for TCR Jbeta segments was used in the multiplex PCR. The CDR3 region of rearranged TCR beta genes was amplified from genomic DNA by a multiplex PCR assay. The Illumina HiSeq System was used to sequence the amplified TCR beta libraries as 87-base-pair reads. The authors' pipeline ran thus. A later analysis counted around 72 million unique TCR beta chains across the roughly 700 repertoires, and some 11 million of these chains were shared by at least two donors. Raw reads were error-corrected and collapsed into unique sequences with a nearest-neighbor algorithm that merged closely related sequences to remove PCR and sequencing errors. CDR3 sequences were aligned to IMGT reference sequences to assign V, D and J gene segments. For a sequence to be retained, a match of at least six nucleotides was required to both a V gene segment and a J gene segment. Rearrangements were classified as productive when the CDR3 lacked stop codons and remained in frame with V and J, and all other rearrangements were classified as non-productive. CDR3 was defined by IMGT convention, running from the second conserved V-encoded cysteine to the conserved J-encoded phenylalanine. The earlier analysis of about 640 of the donors excluded any sequence lacking an unambiguous match to a single V gene segment. In an earlier analysis of a few hundred of the donors, V segments were called functional above 56.7% productive rearrangements and were called segregating when the between-donor standard deviation exceeded 5%. A statistical classification framework was built to diagnose cytomegalovirus status from the catalog of TCR beta chain sequences. A later analysis assigned V and J genes by comparing TCR nucleotide sequences with IMGT/GENE-DB human TR gene sequences. Using the TCRdist pipeline, a later analysis assigned CDR3 sequences along with most-parsimonious VDJ recombination scenarios. In a later analysis, each TCR beta chain was defined by its CDR3 amino acid sequence together with its V-gene family, and reads lacking a unique V-gene family were excluded. In a later analysis, 450 to 600 highly shared, low-generation-probability nucleotide sequences were removed to address suspected cross-contamination and a sequencing artifact. A later analysis calculated a clonal expansion index for each public chain from normalized within-repertoire ranks of inferred template counts. In a later analysis, generation probabilities were computed using a VDJ recombination model fitted to out-of-frame rearrangements, and the results were checked against IGoR. In a later analysis, TCR-TCR, TCR-HLA and TCR-CMV co-occurrence was scored with hypergeometric tests, and a repertoire-size bias correction was applied to TCR pairs. A later analysis estimated false discovery rates by permuting HLA or CMV assignments 20 times. In a later analysis, co-occurring TCRs were grouped with DBSCAN, and TCRdist sequence similarity was added when clustering was performed within HLA-allele-positive subsets. Repertoires with fewer than 30,000 or more than 120,000 public chains were left out of co-occurrence clustering, as were a handful of repertoires with anomalous nucleotide sharing. TCRdb retrieved this table from immuneACCESS and kept in-frame rearrangements only. Not all clones are present; in checked studies, unresolved V genes account for under half, and no reason is known for the remainder. Clone size and V and J calls were adopted from that table, with D and trimming inferred from the DNA. Counted in this sample were roughly 110,000 clones; more than 70% of them appeared once. The top ten hold 7.8% of the sample.

The sequence joins TRBV10-3 to TRBJ2-1, with the D segment identity uncertain. The sample comprised PBMCs. This sequence was found in a man aged 25-45 years in good health and CMV-seronegative. CDR3 protein: CAISESTLSNEQFF. The nucleotide sequence is given as TGTGCCATCAGTGAGTCGACTCTTTCCAATGAGCAGTTCTTC.